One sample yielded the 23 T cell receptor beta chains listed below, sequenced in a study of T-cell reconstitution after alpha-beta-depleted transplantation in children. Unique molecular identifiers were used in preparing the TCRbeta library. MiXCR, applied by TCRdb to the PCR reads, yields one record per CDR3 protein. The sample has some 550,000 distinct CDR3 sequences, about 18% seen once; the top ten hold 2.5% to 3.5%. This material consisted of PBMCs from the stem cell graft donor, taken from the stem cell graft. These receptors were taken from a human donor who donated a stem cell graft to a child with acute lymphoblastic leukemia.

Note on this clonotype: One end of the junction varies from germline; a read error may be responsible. CDR3 sequence: CSAVTGGAAF. The DNA of the CDR3 is TGCAGCGCCGTGACAGGTGGGGCGGCCTTC. The chain employs TRBV29-1 and TRBJ1-2, with D possibly being TRBD1 (6 bases). This CDR3 region has 10 residues. Germline V gene lookup returns CDR1 SQVTM and CDR2 ANQGSEA.

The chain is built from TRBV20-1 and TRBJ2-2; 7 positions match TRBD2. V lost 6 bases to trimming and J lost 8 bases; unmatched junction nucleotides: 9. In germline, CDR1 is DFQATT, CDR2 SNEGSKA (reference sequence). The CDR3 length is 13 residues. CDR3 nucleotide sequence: TGCAGTGCCGGGAGGTCACTGTGGGGGGAGCTGTTTTTT. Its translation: CSAGRSLWGELFF.

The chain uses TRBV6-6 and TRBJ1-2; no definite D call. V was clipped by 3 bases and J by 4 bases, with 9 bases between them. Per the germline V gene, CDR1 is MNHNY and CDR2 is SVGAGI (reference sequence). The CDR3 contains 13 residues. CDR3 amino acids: CASSYLQSYGYTF. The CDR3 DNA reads TGTGCCAGCAGTTATCTCCAAAGCTATGGCTACACCTTC.

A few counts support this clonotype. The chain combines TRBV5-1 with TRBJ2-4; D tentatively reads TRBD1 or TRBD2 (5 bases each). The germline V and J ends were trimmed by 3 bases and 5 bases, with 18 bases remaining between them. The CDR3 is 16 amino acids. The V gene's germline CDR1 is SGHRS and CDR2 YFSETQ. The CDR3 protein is CASSSSGTETENIQYF. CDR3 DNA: TGCGCCAGCAGCTCCTCCGGGACCGAGACTGAAAACATTCAGTACTTC.

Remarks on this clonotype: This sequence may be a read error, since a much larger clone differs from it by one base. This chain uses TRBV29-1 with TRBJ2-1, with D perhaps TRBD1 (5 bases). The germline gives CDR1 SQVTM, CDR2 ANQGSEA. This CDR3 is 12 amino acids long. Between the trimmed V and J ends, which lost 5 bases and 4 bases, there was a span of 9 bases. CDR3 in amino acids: CSVRQLYNEQFF. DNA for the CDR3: TGCAGCGTTAGACAGTTATACAATGAGCAGTTCTTC.

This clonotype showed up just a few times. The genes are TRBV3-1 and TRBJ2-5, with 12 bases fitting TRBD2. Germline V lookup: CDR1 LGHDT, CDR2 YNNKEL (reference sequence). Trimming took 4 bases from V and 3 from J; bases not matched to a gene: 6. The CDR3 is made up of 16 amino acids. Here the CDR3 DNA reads TGTGCCAGCAGCCTCGGGACTAGCGGGCGTAAAGAGACCCAGTACTTC. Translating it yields CASSLGTSGRKETQYF.

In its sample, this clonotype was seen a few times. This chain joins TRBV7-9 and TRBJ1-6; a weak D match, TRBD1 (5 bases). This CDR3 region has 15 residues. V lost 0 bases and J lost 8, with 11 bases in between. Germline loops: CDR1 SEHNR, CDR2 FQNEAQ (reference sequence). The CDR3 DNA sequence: TGTGCCAGCAGCTTAGCGCAGGGATGGGATTCACCCCTCCACTTT. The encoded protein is CASSLAQGWDSPLHF.

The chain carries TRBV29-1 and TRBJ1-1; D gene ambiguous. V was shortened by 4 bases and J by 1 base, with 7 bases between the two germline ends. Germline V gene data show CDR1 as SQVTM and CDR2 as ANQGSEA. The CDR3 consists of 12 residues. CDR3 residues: CSVVPENTEAFF. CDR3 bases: TGCAGCGTTGTACCCGAGAACACTGAAGCTTTCTTT. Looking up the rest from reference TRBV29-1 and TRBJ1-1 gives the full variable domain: SAVISQKPSRDICQRGTSLTIQCQVDSQVTMMFWYRQQPGQSLTLIATANQGSEATYESGFVIDKFPISRPNLTFSTLTVSNMSPEDSSIYLCSVVPENTEAFFGQGTRLTVV.

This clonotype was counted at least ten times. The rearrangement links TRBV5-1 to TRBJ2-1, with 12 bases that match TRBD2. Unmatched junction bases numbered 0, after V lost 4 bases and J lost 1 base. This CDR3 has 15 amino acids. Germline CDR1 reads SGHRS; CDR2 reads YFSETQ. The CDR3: CASSTSGRSYNEQFF. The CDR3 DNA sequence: TGCGCCAGCAGCACTAGCGGGAGGTCCTACAATGAGCAGTTCTTC.

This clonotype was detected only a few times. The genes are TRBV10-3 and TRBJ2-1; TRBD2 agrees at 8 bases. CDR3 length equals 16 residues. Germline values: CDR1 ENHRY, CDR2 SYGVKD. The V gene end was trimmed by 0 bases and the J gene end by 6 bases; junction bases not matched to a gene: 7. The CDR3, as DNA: TGTGCCATCAGTGAGTCGACACTAGCGGTCCTCAATGAGCAGTTCTTC. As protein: CAISESTLAVLNEQFF.

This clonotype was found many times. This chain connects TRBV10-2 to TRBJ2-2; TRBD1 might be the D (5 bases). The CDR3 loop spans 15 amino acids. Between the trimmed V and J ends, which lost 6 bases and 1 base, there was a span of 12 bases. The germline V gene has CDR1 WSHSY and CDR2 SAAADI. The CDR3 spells CASRYLGQNTGELFF. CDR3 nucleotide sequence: TGCGCCAGCAGGTACTTAGGACAGAACACCGGGGAGCTGTTTTTT.

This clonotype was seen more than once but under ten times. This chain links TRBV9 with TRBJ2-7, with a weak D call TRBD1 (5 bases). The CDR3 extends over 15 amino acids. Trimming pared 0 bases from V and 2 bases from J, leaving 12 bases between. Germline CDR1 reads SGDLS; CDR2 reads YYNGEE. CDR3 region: CASSVEVDTPYEQYF. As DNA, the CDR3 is TGTGCCAGCAGCGTAGAGGTGGACACCCCCTACGAGCAGTACTTC.

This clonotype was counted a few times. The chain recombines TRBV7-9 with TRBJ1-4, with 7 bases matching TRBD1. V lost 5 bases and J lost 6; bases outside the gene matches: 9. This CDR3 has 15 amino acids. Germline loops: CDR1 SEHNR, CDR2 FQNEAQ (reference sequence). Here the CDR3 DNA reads TGTGCCAGCAGCCCCGGGGAGGGGGCATATGAAAAACTGTTTTTT. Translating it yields CASSPGEGAYEKLFF.

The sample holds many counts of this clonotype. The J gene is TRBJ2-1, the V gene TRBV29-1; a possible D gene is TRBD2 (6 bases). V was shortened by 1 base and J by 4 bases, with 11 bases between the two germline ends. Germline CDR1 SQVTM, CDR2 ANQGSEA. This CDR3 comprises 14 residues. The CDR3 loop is CSVEALEGYNEQFF. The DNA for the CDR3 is TGCAGCGTTGAAGCCCTGGAGGGGTACAATGAGCAGTTCTTC.

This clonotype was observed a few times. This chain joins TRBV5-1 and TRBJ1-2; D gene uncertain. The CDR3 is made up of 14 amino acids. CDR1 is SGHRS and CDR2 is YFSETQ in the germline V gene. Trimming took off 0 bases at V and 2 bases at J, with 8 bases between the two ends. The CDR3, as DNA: TGCGCCAGCAGCTTGGCCAAAGGGAACTATGGCTACACCTTC. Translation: CASSLAKGNYGYTF.

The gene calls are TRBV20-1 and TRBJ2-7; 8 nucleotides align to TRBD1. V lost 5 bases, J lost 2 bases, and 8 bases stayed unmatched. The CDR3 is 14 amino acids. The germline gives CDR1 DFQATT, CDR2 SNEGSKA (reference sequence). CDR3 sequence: CSADPGQEPYEQYF. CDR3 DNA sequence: TGCAGTGCTGACCCGGGACAGGAACCCTACGAGCAGTACTTC.

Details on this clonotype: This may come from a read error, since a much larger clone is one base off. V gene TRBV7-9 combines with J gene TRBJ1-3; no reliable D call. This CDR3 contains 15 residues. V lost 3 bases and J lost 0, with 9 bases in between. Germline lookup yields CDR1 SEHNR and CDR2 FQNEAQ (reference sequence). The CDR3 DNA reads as TGTGCCAGCAGCTTTGACCGCCGCTCTGGAAACACCATATATTTT. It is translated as CASSFDRRSGNTIYF.

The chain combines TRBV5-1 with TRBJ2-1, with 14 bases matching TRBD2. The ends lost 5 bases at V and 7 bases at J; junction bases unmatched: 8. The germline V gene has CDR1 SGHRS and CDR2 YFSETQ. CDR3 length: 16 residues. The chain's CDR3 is CASRRLGTSGSNEQFF. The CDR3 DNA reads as TGCGCCAGCAGGCGTTTGGGGACTAGCGGGAGTAATGAGCAGTTCTTC.

The CDR3 region is CASSPGHRNQPQHF. CDR3 DNA sequence: TGTGCCAGCAGCCCCGGACACCGCAATCAGCCCCAGCATTTT. The rearrangement uses TRBV3-1 and TRBJ1-5, with a weak D call TRBD1 (5 bases). The V end lost 4 bases, the J end lost 2 bases, and 9 bases lay between the germline ends. There are 14 residues in the CDR3. Germline CDR1 and CDR2: LGHDT and YNNKEL (reference sequence).

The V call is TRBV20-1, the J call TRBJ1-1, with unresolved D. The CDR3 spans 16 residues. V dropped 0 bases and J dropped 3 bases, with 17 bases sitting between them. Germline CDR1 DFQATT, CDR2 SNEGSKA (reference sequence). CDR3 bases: TGCAGTGCTAGAGATTCTTTGACGGCCGCCGACACTGAAGCTTTCTTT. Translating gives CSARDSLTAADTEAFF.

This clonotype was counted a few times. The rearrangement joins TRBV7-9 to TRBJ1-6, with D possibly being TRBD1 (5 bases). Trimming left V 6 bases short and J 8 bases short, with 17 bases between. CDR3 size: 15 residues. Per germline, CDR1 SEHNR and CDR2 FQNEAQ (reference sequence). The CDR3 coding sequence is TGTGCCAGCAGTACCCTCATGGGGCGGGATTCACCCCTCCACTTT. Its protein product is CASSTLMGRDSPLHF.

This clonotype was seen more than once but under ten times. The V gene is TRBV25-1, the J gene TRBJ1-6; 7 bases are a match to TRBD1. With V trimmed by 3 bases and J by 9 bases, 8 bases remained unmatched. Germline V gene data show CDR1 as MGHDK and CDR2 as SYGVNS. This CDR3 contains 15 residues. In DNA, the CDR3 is TGTGCCAGCAGTGAGGTAGAGACAGGGATTTCACCCCTCCACTTT. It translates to CASSEVETGISPLHF.

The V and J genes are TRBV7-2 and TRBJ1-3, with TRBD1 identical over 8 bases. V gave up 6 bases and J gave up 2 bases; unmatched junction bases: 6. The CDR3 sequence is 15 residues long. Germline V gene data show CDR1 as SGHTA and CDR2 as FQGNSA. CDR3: CASRAGGLTGNTIYF. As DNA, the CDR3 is TGTGCCAGCAGGGCAGGGGGCTTGACTGGAAACACCATATATTTT.